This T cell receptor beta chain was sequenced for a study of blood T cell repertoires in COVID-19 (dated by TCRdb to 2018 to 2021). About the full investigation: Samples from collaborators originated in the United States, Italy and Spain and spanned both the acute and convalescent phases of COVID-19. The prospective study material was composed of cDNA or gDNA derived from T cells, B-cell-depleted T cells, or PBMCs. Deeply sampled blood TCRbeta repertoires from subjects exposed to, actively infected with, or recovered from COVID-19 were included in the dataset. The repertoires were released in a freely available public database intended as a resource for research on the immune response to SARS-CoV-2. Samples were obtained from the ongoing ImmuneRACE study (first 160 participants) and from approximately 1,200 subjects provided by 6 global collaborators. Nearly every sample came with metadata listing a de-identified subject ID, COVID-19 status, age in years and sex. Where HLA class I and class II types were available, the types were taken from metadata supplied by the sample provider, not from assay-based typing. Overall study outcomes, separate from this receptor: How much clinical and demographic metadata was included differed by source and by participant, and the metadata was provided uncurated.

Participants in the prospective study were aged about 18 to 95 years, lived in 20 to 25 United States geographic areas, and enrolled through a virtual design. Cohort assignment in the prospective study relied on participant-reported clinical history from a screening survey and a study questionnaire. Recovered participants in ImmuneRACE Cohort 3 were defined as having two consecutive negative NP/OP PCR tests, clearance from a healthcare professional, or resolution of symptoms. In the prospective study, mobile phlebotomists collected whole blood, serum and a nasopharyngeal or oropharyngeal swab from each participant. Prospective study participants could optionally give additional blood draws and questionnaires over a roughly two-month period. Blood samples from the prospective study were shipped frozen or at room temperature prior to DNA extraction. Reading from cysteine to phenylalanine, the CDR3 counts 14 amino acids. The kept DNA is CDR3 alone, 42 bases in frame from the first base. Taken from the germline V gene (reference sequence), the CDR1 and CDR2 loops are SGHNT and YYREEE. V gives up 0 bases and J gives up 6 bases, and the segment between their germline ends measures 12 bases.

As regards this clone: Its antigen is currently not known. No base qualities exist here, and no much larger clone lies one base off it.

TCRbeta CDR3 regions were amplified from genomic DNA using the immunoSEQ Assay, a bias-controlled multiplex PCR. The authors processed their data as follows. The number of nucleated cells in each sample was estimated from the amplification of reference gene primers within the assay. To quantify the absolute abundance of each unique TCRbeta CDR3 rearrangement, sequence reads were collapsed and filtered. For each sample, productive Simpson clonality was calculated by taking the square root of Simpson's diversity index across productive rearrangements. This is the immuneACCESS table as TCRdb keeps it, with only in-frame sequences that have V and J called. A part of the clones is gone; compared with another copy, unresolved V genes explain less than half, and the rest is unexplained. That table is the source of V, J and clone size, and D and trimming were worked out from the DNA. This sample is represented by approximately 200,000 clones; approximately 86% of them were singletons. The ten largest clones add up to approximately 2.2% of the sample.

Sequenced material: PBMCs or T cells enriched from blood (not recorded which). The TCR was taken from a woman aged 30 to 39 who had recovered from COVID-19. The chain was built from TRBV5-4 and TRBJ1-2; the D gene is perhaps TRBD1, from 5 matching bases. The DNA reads TGTGCCAGCAGCTTGGCGGGGGAAGTCAATGGCTACACCTTC. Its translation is CASSLAGEVNGYTF.